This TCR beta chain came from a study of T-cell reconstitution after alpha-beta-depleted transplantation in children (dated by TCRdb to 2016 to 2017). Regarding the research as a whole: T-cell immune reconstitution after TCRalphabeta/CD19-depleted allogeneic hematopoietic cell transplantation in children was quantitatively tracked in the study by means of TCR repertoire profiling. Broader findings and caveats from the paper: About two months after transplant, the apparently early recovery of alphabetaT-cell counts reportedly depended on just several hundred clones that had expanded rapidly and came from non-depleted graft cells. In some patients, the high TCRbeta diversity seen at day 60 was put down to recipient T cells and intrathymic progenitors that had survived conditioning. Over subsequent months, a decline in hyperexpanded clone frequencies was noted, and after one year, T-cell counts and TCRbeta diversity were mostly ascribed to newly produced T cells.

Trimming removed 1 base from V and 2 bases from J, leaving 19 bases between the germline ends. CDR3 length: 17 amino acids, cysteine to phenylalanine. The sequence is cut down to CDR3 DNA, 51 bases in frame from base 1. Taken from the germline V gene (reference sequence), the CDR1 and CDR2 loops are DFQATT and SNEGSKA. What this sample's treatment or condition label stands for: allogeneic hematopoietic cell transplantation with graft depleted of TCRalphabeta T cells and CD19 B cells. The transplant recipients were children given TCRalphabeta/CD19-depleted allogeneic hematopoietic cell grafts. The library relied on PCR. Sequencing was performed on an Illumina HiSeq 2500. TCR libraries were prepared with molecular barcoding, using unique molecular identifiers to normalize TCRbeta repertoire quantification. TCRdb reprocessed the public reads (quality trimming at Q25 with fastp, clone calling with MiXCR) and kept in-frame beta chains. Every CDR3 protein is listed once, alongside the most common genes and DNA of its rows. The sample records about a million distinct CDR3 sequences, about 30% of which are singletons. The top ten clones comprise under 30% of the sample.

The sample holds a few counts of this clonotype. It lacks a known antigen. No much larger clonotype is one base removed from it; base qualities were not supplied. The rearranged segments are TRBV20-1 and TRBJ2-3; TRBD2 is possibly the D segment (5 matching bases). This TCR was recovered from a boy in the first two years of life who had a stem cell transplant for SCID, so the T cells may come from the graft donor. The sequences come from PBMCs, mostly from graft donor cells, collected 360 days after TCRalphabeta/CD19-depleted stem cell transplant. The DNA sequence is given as TGCAGTGCTAGAGTGGGTGCGGGTCCATCCTTCACAGATACGCAGTATTTT. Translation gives CSARVGAGPSFTDTQYF.